Sequencing of this TCR beta chain was carried out in a study of blood T cell repertoires in COVID-19. Study details: Researchers got acute and convalescent COVID-19 samples from the United States, Italy and Spain. The cDNA or gDNA used as material had been derived from T cells, B-cell-depleted T cells, or PBMCs.

Assay used: immunoSEQ multiplex PCR; TCRdb lists only in-frame clones, some missing. The sample has 70,000 to 95,000 clones; 65% to 85% are singletons. CDR1 is MGHRA and CDR2 is YSYEKL in the germline V gene. This CDR3 comprises 14 residues. Trimming took off 0 bases at V and 6 bases at J, with 9 bases between the two ends. The sample holds one count of this clone. Material: peripheral blood. The rearrangement links TRBV4-1 to TRBJ2-1; D unclear. This TCR was sampled from a woman aged 55-69 years with acute or convalescent COVID-19. CDR3 residues: CASSQDLISNEQFF. In DNA form, the CDR3 reads TGCGCCAGCAGCCAAGATCTAATTAGCAATGAGCAGTTCTTC.